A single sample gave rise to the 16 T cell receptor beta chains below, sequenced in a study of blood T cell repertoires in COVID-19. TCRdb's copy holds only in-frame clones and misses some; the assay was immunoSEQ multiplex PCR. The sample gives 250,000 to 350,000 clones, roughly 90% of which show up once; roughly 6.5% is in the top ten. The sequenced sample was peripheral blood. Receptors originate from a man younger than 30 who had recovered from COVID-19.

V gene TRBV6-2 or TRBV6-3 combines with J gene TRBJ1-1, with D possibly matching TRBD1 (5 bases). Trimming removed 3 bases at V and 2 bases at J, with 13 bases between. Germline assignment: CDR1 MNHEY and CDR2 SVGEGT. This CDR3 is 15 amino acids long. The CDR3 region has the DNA TGTGCCAGCAGTTATACGCAGGGTGGAAACACTGAAGCTTTCTTT. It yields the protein CASSYTQGGNTEAFF.

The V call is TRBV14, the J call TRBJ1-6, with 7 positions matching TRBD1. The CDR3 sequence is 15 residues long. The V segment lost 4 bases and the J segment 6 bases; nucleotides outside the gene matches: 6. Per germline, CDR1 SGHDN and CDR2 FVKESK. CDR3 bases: TGTGCCAGCAGCCGGATACAGGGGTCTAATTCACCCCTCCACTTT. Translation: CASSRIQGSNSPLHF.

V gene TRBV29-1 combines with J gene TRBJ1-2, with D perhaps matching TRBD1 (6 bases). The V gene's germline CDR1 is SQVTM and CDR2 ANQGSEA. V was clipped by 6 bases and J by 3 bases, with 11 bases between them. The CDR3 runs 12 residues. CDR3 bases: TGCAGCGTCTCGACAGGAGACTATGGCTACACCTTC. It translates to CSVSTGDYGYTF.

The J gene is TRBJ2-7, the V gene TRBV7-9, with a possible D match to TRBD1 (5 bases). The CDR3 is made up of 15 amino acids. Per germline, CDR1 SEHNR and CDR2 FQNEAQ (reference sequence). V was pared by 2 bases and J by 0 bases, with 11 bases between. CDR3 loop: CASSLLGASSYEQYF. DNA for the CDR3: TGTGCCAGCAGCTTATTAGGGGCTAGCTCCTACGAGCAGTACTTC.

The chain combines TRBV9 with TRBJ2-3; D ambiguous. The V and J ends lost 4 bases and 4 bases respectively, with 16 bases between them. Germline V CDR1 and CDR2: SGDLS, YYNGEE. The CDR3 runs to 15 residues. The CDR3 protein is CASSRAGGEADTQYF. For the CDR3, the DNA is TGTGCCAGCAGCCGAGCTGGCGGTGAGGCAGATACGCAGTATTTT.

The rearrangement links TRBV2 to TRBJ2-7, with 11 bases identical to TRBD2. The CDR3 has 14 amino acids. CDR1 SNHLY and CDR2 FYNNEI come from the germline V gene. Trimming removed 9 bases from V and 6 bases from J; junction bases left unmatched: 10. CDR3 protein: CASRVAGGPGEQYF. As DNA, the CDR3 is TGTGCCAGTCGAGTAGCGGGGGGGCCGGGCGAGCAGTACTTC.

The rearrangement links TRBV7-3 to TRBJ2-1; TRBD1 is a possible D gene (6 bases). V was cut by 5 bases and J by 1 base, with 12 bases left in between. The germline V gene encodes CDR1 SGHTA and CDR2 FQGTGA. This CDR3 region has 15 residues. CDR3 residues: CASSPRGISYNEQFF. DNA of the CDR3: TGTGCCAGCAGCCCCAGGGGTATTTCCTACAATGAGCAGTTCTTC.

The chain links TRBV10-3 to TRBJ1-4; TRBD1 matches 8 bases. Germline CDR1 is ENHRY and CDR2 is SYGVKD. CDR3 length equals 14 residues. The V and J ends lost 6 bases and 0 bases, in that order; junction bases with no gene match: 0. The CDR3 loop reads CAIRQGATNEKLFF. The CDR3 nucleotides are TGTGCCATCAGACAGGGGGCAACTAATGAAAAACTGTTTTTT.

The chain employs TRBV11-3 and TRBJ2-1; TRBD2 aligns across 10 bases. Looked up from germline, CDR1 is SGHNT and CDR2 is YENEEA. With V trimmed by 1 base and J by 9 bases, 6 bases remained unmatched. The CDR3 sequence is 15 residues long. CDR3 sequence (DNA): TGTGCCAGCAGCTTAGCGGCTAGCGGGAGATCTGAGCAGTTCTTC. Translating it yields CASSLAASGRSEQFF.

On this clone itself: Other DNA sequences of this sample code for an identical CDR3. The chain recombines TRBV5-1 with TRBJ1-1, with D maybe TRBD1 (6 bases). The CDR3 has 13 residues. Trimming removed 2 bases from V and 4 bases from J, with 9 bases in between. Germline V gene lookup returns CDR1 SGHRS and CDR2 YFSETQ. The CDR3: CASSLQGTTEAFF. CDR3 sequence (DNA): TGCGCCAGCAGCTTACAGGGTACCACTGAAGCTTTCTTT.

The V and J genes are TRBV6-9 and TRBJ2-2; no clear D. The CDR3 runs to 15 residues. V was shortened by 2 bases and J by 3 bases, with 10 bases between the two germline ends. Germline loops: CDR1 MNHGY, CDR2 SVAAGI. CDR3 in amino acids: CASSYADKDTGELFF. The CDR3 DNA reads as TGTGCCAGCAGTTATGCCGACAAAGACACCGGGGAGCTGTTTTTT.

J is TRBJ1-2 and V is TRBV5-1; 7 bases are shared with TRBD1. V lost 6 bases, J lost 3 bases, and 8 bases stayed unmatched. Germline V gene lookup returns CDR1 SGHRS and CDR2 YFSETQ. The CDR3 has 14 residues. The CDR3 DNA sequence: TGCGCCAGCAAAACCGACAGGGATTACTATGGCTACACCTTC. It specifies CASKTDRDYYGYTF. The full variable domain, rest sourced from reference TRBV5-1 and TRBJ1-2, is KAGVTQTPRYLIKTRGQQVTLSCSPISGHRSVSWYQQTPGQGLQFLFEYFSETQRNKGNFPGRFSGRQFSNSRSEMNVSTLELGDSALYLCASKTDRDYYGYTFGSGTRLTVV.

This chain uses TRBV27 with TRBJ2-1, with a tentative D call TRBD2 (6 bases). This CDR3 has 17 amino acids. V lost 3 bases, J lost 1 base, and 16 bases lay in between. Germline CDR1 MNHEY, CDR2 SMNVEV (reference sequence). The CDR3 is CASSFPGSGRSYNEQFF. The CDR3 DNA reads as TGTGCCAGCAGTTTTCCCGGGAGCGGGCGTTCCTACAATGAGCAGTTCTTC.

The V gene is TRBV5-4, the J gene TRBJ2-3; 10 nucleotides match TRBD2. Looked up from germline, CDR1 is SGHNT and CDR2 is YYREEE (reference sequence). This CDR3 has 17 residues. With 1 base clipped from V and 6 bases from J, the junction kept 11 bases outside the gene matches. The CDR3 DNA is TGTGCCAGCAGCTTGCAGCTAGCGGGAGCGGCGGGGGATACGCAGTATTTT. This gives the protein CASSLQLAGAAGDTQYF.

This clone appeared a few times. CDR3 DNA sequence: TGTGCCAGCAGCCCGTGGACTAGCGGCTACGAGCAGTACTTC. Translated, it gives CASSPWTSGYEQYF. This sequence joins TRBV3-1 (or the pseudogene TRBV3-2) and TRBJ2-7; 10 bases fit TRBD2. The V segment lost 4 bases and the J segment 3 bases; nucleotides outside the gene matches: 3. The V gene's germline CDR1 is LGHDT and CDR2 YNNKEL (reference sequence). The CDR3 has 14 amino acids.

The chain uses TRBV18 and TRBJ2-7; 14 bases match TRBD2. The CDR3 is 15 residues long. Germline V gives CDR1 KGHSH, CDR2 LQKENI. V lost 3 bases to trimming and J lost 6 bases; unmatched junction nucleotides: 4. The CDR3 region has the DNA TGTGCCAGCTCACCCCCCGGACTAGCGGGAGGCGAGCAGTACTTC. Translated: CASSPPGLAGGEQYF.